One sample yielded the 2 T cell receptor beta chains listed below, sequenced in a study of blood T cell repertoires in COVID-19. Profiling relied on immunoSEQ multiplex PCR, and the TCRdb table lists in-frame clones only, not all of them. The sample includes 90,000 to 120,000 clones, 80% to 90% of them seen just once. Sequencing was done on a sample of PBMCs or T cells enriched from blood (not recorded which). Source of these receptors: a woman aged 45 to 65 who had recovered from COVID-19.

The chain employs TRBV24-1 and TRBJ2-1; TRBD1 is a possible D gene (5 bases). V lost 1 base, J lost 8 bases, and 17 bases lay in between. Germline CDR1 is KGHDR and CDR2 is SFDVKD. The CDR3 runs to 16 residues. CDR3 amino acids: CATSDFRAGPRYEQFF. In nucleotides, the CDR3 is TGTGCCACCAGTGATTTCCGGGCAGGGCCCAGGTATGAGCAGTTCTTC.

The chain is built from TRBV4-1 and TRBJ1-5; the D is unclear. Germline V gene sequence: CDR1 MGHRA, CDR2 YSYEKL. The germline V and J ends were trimmed by 3 bases and 2 bases, with 8 bases remaining between them. This CDR3 contains 14 residues. The CDR3 DNA follows: TGCGCCAGCAGCCATAGCATGGGCAATCAGCCCCAGCATTTT. It translates to CASSHSMGNQPQHF.